A selection of T cell receptor beta chains follows, all from one sample in a study of blood T cell repertoires in COVID-19. Method: immunoSEQ multiplex PCR; TCRdb's copy keeps in-frame clones and lacks some. This sample has about 150,000 clones, with about four fifths found just once. The sequenced material came from peripheral blood. All receptors come from a woman aged 60-75 years with acute or convalescent COVID-19. The CDR3 runs from the conserved cysteine through the conserved F or W. Size is omitted from some rows. Given values are once, few, many or a class for expanded clones.

V	length	J	size	CDR3
TRBV6-1	15	TRBJ1-2	-	CASSEAAVTGSGYTF
TRBV5-1	13	TRBJ1-2	-	CASSLGFGDGYTF
TRBV5-1	14	TRBJ2-5	-	CASSLLAGEETQYF
TRBV3-1/TRBV3-2	15	TRBJ1-5	-	CASSHGGFSNQPQHF
TRBV19	18	TRBJ2-3	-	CASSIKVSGGSRTDTQYF
TRBV3-1/TRBV3-2	14	TRBJ2-1	-	CASSRGLGAKEQFF
TRBV27	18	TRBJ2-7	-	CASSLRMGTSPRSYEQYF
TRBV2	12	TRBJ1-1	-	CASYRENTEAFF
TRBV27	14	TRBJ2-7	-	CASSRDTHRAEQYF
TRBV21-1	16	TRBJ1-1	-	CASSQLAWQVNTEAFF
TRBV4-1	14	TRBJ1-4	-	CASSEGQGQEKLFF
TRBV3-1/TRBV3-2	17	TRBJ2-3	-	CASSQDDASGGLYTQYF
TRBV29-1	12	TRBJ1-1	-	CSVENGGFGAFF
TRBV18	14	TRBJ1-1	-	CASSPETMNTEAFF
TRBV3-1/TRBV3-2	15	TRBJ1-4	few	CASSVGVATNEKLFF
TRBV9	14	TRBJ2-7	few	CASSDSPGSGEQYF
TRBV15	15	TRBJ2-1	-	CATSTGTGDYNEQFF
TRBV6-5	15	TRBJ1-1	-	CASSTSGTGATEAFF
TRBV7-6	15	TRBJ1-5	-	CASSLAMAGNQPQHF
TRBV18	14	TRBJ2-5	-	CASSPPAGAETQYF
TRBV6-1	13	TRBJ1-2	-	CASSDGRGWGYTF
TRBV5-1	16	TRBJ2-2	-	CASSLAVGGAAGELFF